Each of the 21 T cell receptor beta chains below was sequenced from the same sample in a study of T cell changes during pregnancy in multiple sclerosis. Sequenced by immunoSEQ multiplex PCR; TCRdb stores in-frame clones only, minus some. The sample consists of roughly 27,000 clones, 70% to 90% of them appearing once. The source material was CD8+ T cells from peripheral blood mononuclear cells, sampled after pregnancy. These receptors all come from a female donor with multiple sclerosis, enrolled in a pregnancy study.

A note on this clone: One end of the junction varies from germline; a read error may be responsible. The rearrangement joins TRBV7-7 to TRBJ2-3; weak D call: TRBD1 (5 bases). The germline V gene encodes CDR1 SSHAT and CDR2 FNYEAQ (reference sequence). This CDR3 has 14 amino acids. CDR3 bases: TGTGCTAGCAGCTCAGACAGTAGCACAGATACGCAGTATTTT. It is translated as CASSSDSSTDTQYF. Full variable domain (remainder filled in from reference TRBV7-7 and TRBJ2-3): GAGVSQSPRYKVTKRGQDVTLRCDPISSHATLYWYQQALGQGPEFLTYFNYEAQPDKSGLPSDRFSAERPEGSISTLTIQRTEQRDSAMYRCASSSDSSTDTQYFGPGTRLTVL.

V gene TRBV2 combines with J gene TRBJ2-1; maybe TRBD1 (5 bases). Per the germline V gene, CDR1 is SNHLY and CDR2 is FYNNEI. The CDR3 is made up of 15 amino acids. V was shortened by 3 bases and J by 3 bases, with 12 bases between the two germline ends. CDR3 in amino acids: CASSDQAGLYNEQFF. The CDR3 DNA reads TGTGCCAGCAGTGATCAGGCAGGGCTCTACAATGAGCAGTTCTTC.

V usage is TRBV19 and J usage is TRBJ2-2; 7 nucleotides agree with TRBD1. The CDR3 loop spans 16 amino acids. The germline gives CDR1 LNHDA, CDR2 SQIVND (reference sequence). The V segment lost 4 bases and the J segment 4 bases; nucleotides outside the gene matches: 9. The CDR3 nucleotides read TGTGCCAGTAGTAGAATAGACAGGGAAGCCACCGGGGAGCTGTTTTTT. This gives the protein CASSRIDREATGELFF.

The sample holds many counts of this clone. The gene calls are TRBV13 and TRBJ1-6; no reliable D call. The V end lost 1 base, the J end lost 9 bases, and 16 bases lay between the germline ends. The germline V gene encodes CDR1 PRHDT and CDR2 FYEKMQ (reference sequence). CDR3 length: 16 residues. The CDR3: CASSLAARGQSSPLHF. The CDR3 DNA follows: TGTGCCAGCAGCTTAGCGGCTCGGGGTCAGAGTTCACCCCTCCACTTT.

The chain combines TRBV9 with TRBJ1-1; D might be TRBD1 (5 bases). V was pared by 2 bases and J by 0 bases, with 17 bases between. The CDR3 has 17 amino acids. The germline CDR1 and CDR2 sequences are SGDLS and YYNGEE. This chain's CDR3 is CASSVTPGGGVNTEAFF. CDR3 DNA: TGTGCCAGCAGCGTCACTCCAGGTGGGGGGGTGAACACTGAAGCTTTCTTT.

This chain connects TRBV19 to TRBJ1-1; D uncertain. V lost 1 base and J lost 3, with 9 bases in between. CDR1 is LNHDA and CDR2 is SQIVND in the germline V gene (reference sequence). The length of the CDR3 is 14 residues. The CDR3 here is CASSIAPRDTEAFF. DNA for the CDR3: TGTGCCAGTAGTATAGCACCACGGGACACTGAAGCTTTCTTT.

The chain is built from TRBV15 and TRBJ2-1, with a weak D call TRBD2 (5 bases). The V end lost 8 bases, the J end lost 8 bases, and 28 bases lay between the germline ends. The V gene's germline CDR1 is LNHNV and CDR2 YYDKDF (reference sequence). This CDR3 has 17 residues. The CDR3 DNA reads TGTGCCACCCTCCCGGCTACCAAGCGGTTCGGTGGGGATGAGCAGTTCTTC. This gives the protein CATLPATKRFGGDEQFF.

CDR3 amino acids: CASSMRQGAVINTEAFF. The CDR3 DNA is TGTGCCAGTAGTATGAGACAGGGGGCAGTAATTAACACTGAAGCTTTCTTT. The V gene is TRBV19, the J gene TRBJ1-1; TRBD1 agrees at 10 bases. The CDR3 loop spans 17 amino acids. The ends lost 3 bases at V and 2 bases at J; junction bases unmatched: 9. Germline values: CDR1 LNHDA, CDR2 SQIVND (reference sequence).

The chain combines TRBV11-3 with TRBJ2-1; D perhaps matches TRBD1 (6 bases). V dropped 4 bases and J dropped 10 bases, with 20 bases sitting between them. The germline V gene encodes CDR1 SGHNT and CDR2 YENEEA. The CDR3 loop spans 15 amino acids. CDR3 loop: CASSSRDIPRGEQFF. CDR3 in DNA: TGTGCCAGCAGCTCCCGGGACATCCCGAGGGGGGAGCAGTTCTTC.

This clone was seen once. The chain links TRBV7-8 to TRBJ2-7, with D uncertain. In germline, CDR1 is SGHVS, CDR2 FQNEAQ. This CDR3 comprises 16 residues. Deletions cut 3 bases from V and 3 bases from J, with 18 bases between. The CDR3 bases are TGTGCCAGCAGCTTGTCCTTTTCGGTCGCGAACTACGAGCAGTACTTC. It translates to CASSLSFSVANYEQYF.

The rearrangement links TRBV29-1 to TRBJ1-1, with D tentatively TRBD1 (6 bases). Trimming took off 3 bases at V and 11 bases at J, with 16 bases between the two ends. The CDR3 runs 12 residues. CDR1 and CDR2 (germline): SQVTM, ANQGSEA. The CDR3 coding sequence is TGCAGCGTTGATGGGGGGGGACAAAATGCTTTCTTT. Protein product: CSVDGGGQNAFF.

This clone was picked up a small number of times. V usage is TRBV27 and J usage is TRBJ1-2; unclear D gene. CDR1 is MNHEY and CDR2 is SMNVEV in the germline V gene (reference sequence). The ends were cut back, 5 bases at V and 1 base at J, with 8 bases in the middle. The CDR3 covers 13 residues. The CDR3 DNA reads as TGTGCCAGCAGTCTTGACATTAACTATGGCTACACCTTC. Protein product: CASSLDINYGYTF.

The V gene is TRBV5-8, the J gene TRBJ2-3, with a tentative D call TRBD2 (6 bases). The CDR3 has 14 amino acids. Germline V gene data show CDR1 as SGHTS and CDR2 as YDEGEE. V lost 4 bases and J 3 bases, leaving 12 bases between the germline ends. CDR3 sequence: CASSAGFGTDTQYF. The CDR3 nucleotides are TGTGCCAGCAGCGCGGGGTTCGGTACAGATACGCAGTATTTT. Full variable domain (outside the CDR3, taken from reference TRBV5-8 and TRBJ2-3): EAGVTQSPTHLIKTRGQQATLRCSPISGHTSVYWYQQALGLGLQFLLWYDEGEERNRGNFPPRFSGRQFPNYSSELNVNALELEDSALYLCASSAGFGTDTQYFGPGTRLTVL.

The chain is built from TRBV7-8 and TRBJ2-3, with 7 nucleotides matching TRBD2. Germline loops: CDR1 SGHVS, CDR2 FQNEAQ. CDR3 length equals 15 residues. With V trimmed by 3 bases and J by 6 bases, 9 bases remained unmatched. The CDR3 spells CASSLGGAIPDTQYF. For the CDR3, the DNA is TGTGCCAGCAGCTTGGGAGGGGCGATCCCTGATACGCAGTATTTT.

The chain carries TRBV13 and TRBJ2-5; TRBD1 matches 9 bases. The CDR3 has 16 residues. The germline V gene encodes CDR1 PRHDT and CDR2 FYEKMQ (reference sequence). The junction had 11 bases not matched to a gene; V was cut back by 6 bases and J by 3 bases. The CDR3 reads CASSSDRGWGEETQYF. In DNA, the CDR3 is TGTGCCAGCAGTTCCGACAGGGGGTGGGGGGAAGAGACCCAGTACTTC.

This clone showed up just a few times. This sequence joins TRBV15 and TRBJ1-6, with 8 bases that match TRBD1. Germline-derived CDR1 and CDR2 are LNHNV and YYDKDF (reference sequence). The V and J ends lost 1 base and 7 bases, in that order; junction bases with no gene match: 3. The CDR3 runs to 15 residues. The CDR3 protein is CATSRGRGLNSPLHF. The CDR3 bases are TGTGCCACCAGCAGAGGCAGGGGGCTCAATTCACCCCTCCACTTT.

CDR3 DNA: TGTGCCAGCGGACTTAGACAAGTTGGGAACTCACCCCTCCACTTT. Translation gives CASGLRQVGNSPLHF. The J gene is TRBJ1-6, the V gene TRBV27; D not certain. The V end lost 8 bases, the J end lost 10 bases, and 21 bases lay between the germline ends. The CDR3 extends over 15 amino acids. The germline V gene encodes CDR1 MNHEY and CDR2 SMNVEV (reference sequence).

This sequence joins TRBV13 and TRBJ1-2; 7 nucleotides align to TRBD1. This CDR3 spans 16 amino acids. The junction had 15 bases not matched to a gene; V was cut back by 5 bases and J by 6 bases. Germline V gene sequence: CDR1 PRHDT, CDR2 FYEKMQ (reference sequence). The CDR3 sequence is CASSRRDSLVADGYTF. The CDR3 nucleotides read TGTGCCAGCAGCCGGAGGGACAGCCTCGTGGCCGATGGCTACACCTTC.

The gene calls are TRBV27 and TRBJ2-3; 13 positions match TRBD2. The CDR3 totals 15 residues. Per the germline V gene, CDR1 is MNHEY and CDR2 is SMNVEV (reference sequence). The V segment lost 5 bases and the J segment 4 bases; nucleotides outside the gene matches: 3. The CDR3 bases are TGTGCCAGCAGTCCAGGACTAGCGGGGGCAGATACGCAGTATTTT. Translated, it gives CASSPGLAGADTQYF.

The table lists this clone with a few counts. This chain uses TRBV6-1 with TRBJ2-3, with TRBD2 matching 10 bases. Per germline, CDR1 MNHNS and CDR2 SASEGT. Trimming removed 1 base from V and 4 bases from J; junction bases left unmatched: 2. This CDR3 contains 15 residues. CDR3 sequence: CASSEESGGADTQYF. For the CDR3, the DNA is TGTGCCAGCAGTGAAGAAAGCGGGGGGGCAGATACGCAGTATTTT.

This chain connects TRBV27 to TRBJ2-3; possible D gene TRBD2, 6 bases. Trimming shortened V by 5 bases and J by 1 base, and 16 bases separated the two germline ends. The germline CDR1 and CDR2 sequences are MNHEY and SMNVEV (reference sequence). CDR3 length equals 16 residues. CDR3 loop: CASSPWPWRGTDTQYF. CDR3 sequence (DNA): TGTGCCAGCAGTCCCTGGCCCTGGAGGGGCACAGATACGCAGTATTTT.